The 25 T cell receptor beta chains in this list originate from one sample, sequenced in a study of tumor-infiltrating lymphocytes in primary liver carcinoma. Starting material for RNA and DNA co-extraction consisted of about 20-33 mg of unsorted bulk tissue. TCR beta cDNA came from approximately 0.55 ug total RNA, primed with a constant-region primer. Amplification in three nested multiplex PCR rounds with slightly modified ARM-PCR gave rise to TCR beta libraries. It was with TRBV1-TRBV30 forward primers and a C-beta reverse primer that the first two PCR rounds were run, at roughly 11 cycles each. TCRdb redid the calling of the multiplex PCR reads with MiXCR, one entry per CDR3 protein. The repertoire holds approximately 110,000 distinct CDR3 sequences, with approximately 70% as singletons. Sequenced sample: liver tumor tissue from sampling region 1. Indicated subset: tumor region T1, superior pole. All receptors derive from a woman aged 55-69 years with primary liver carcinoma and hepatitis B virus infection.

Regarding this clonotype: This CDR3 fails to terminate in the conserved phenylalanine or tryptophan, so it likely reflects a read error. The limits of the CDR3 on the DNA are not certain, so only TCRdb's listed CDR3 is given. This chain uses TRBV11-1 with TRBJ2-7; the table calls TRBD1, which could not be checked here. From germline, CDR1 is SGHAT and CDR2 FQDESV (reference sequence). The CDR3 is 15 amino acids in total, end residues counted. The CDR3 is CASSRLQGPAYEHYL.

With regard to this clonotype: The conserved phenylalanine or tryptophan is not found at the CDR3 terminus, so this likely reflects a read error. This chain uses TRBV11-2 with TRBJ1-1; TRBD1 is a possible D gene (5 bases). Trimming stripped 3 bases from V and 0 bases from J, with 11 bases between. The CDR3 covers 15 residues. The V gene's germline CDR1 is SGHAT and CDR2 FQNNGV. The CDR3 reads CASSFSLGLNTEAFI. The DNA of the CDR3 is TGTGCCAGCAGCTTCTCACTGGGGCTGAACACTGAAGCTTTCATT.

The chain combines TRBV10-3 with TRBJ2-2; D might be TRBD2 (6 bases). Germline CDR1 ENHRY, CDR2 SYGVKD. The CDR3 loop spans 15 amino acids. Between the trimmed V and J ends, which lost 6 bases and 5 bases, there was a span of 16 bases. The CDR3 DNA is TGTGCCATCAGGACCGGGAGAGAGGAAACCGGGGAGCTGTTTTTT. This gives the protein CAIRTGREETGELFF.

The rearrangement joins TRBV11-2 to TRBJ2-7; 8 bases agree with TRBD1. From germline, CDR1 is SGHAT and CDR2 FQNNGV. CDR3 length: 14 amino acids. CDR3 coding DNA: TGTGTTAGCAGCCAGACAGGGGCCACCTACGAGCAGTACTTC. Its protein product is CVSSQTGATYEQYF.

Comment on this clonotype: This may stem from a read error, because a much larger clone lies one nucleotide away. The genes are TRBV24-1 and TRBJ2-3, with 10 bases fitting TRBD2. The CDR3 totals 17 residues. CDR1 is KGHDR and CDR2 is SFDVKD in the germline V gene. The CDR3 DNA sequence: TGTGACACCAGTGATGGAATTAGCGGGAGGTCCACAGATACGCAGTATTTT. Encoded protein: CDTSDGISGRSTDTQYF.

To note about this clonotype: One end of the junction varies from germline; a read error may be responsible. The DNA for the CDR3 is TGTGTCAGCAAAGAAGGGGTTGGGAGCACTGAAGCCTTCTTT. Its protein product is CVSKEGVGSTEAFF. V and J are TRBV6-1 and TRBJ1-1; D is possibly TRBD1 (5 bases). The CDR3 spans 14 residues. CDR1 and CDR2 from the germline V gene are MNHNS and SASEGT.

Notes on this clonotype: The junction and the germline gene differ at one end; a read error may be behind it. The rearrangement joins TRBV11-2 to TRBJ1-3; no clear D. Germline CDR1 is SGHAT and CDR2 is FQNNGV. The CDR3 has 15 amino acids. CDR3 loop: CASSIDPGPQSTIYF. In nucleotides, the CDR3 is TGTGCCAGCAGCATAGATCCCGGACCGCAAAGCACCATATATTTC. The full variable domain, rest sourced from reference TRBV11-2 and TRBJ1-3, is EAGVAQSPRYKIIEKRQSVAFWCNPISGHATLYWYQQILGQGPKLLIQFQNNGVVDDSQLPKDRFSAERLKGVDSTLKIQPAKLEDSAVYLCASSIDPGPQSTIYFGEGSWLTVV.

This clonotype showed up just once. One end of the junction varies from germline; a read error may be responsible. V and J are TRBV11-2 and TRBJ1-1; D unresolved. The CDR3 has 14 amino acids. Germline V lookup: CDR1 SGHAT, CDR2 FQNNGV. CDR3 sequence (DNA): TGTGCCAGCACCTTATCCCCAGCGAATACTGGAGCCTTCTTT. Amino acid sequence: CASTLSPANTGAFF.

This clonotype has just a few counts. A much bigger clone sits one base away, suggesting this may be a read error. The chain has TRBV12-3 or TRBV12-4 and TRBJ1-5; 7 bases match TRBD1. The CDR3 extends over 15 amino acids. The CDR3 DNA follows: TGTGTCAGCAGTCCACAGGGGAGAAGAGATCAGCCCCAGCATTTT. Translating it yields CVSSPQGRRDQPQHF.

V gene TRBV7-9 combines with J gene TRBJ1-4; no definite D call. CDR3 size: 15 residues. CDR1 is SEHNR and CDR2 is FQNEAQ in the germline V gene (reference sequence). Trimming shortened V by 1 base and J by 4 bases, and 10 bases separated the two germline ends. The CDR3 nucleotides are TGTGCCAGCAGCTTAGATTTCGCCGTTAATGAAAAACTGTTTTTT. It is translated as CASSLDFAVNEKLFF.

This clonotype came up a few times. This chain links TRBV28 with TRBJ2-1; a weak D match, TRBD2 (8 bases). Germline-derived CDR1 and CDR2 are MDHEN and SYDVKM. CDR3 size: 15 residues. The V and J ends lost 8 bases and 2 bases respectively, with 16 bases between them. CDR3 region: CASGGGQGAYNEQFF. In DNA, the CDR3 is TGTGCCAGCGGCGGGGGGCAGGGGGCCTACAATGAGCAGTTCTTC.

In the case of this clonotype: A much larger clone lies one base from this, so it may be a read error. The V call is TRBV5-5, the J call TRBJ2-1, with 7 bases aligning to TRBD1. Germline V lookup: CDR1 SGHKS, CDR2 YYEKEE (reference sequence). CDR3 size: 13 residues. This chain's CDR3 is CTSRTTGSGEQFF. CDR3 coding DNA: TGTACCAGCAGGACGACAGGGTCGGGGGAGCAGTTCTTC.

This clonotype has a handful of counts. The chain combines TRBV13 with TRBJ2-1; TRBD2 aligns across 11 bases. Germline V gene data show CDR1 as PRHDT and CDR2 as FYEKMQ (reference sequence). This CDR3 contains 15 residues. The V and J ends lost 3 bases and 9 bases, in that order; junction bases with no gene match: 7. CDR3 sequence: CASSLIAGGHFEQFF. CDR3 nucleotide sequence: TGTGCCAGCAGCTTGATAGCGGGAGGGCATTTTGAGCAGTTCTTC. Complete variable domain (other parts from reference TRBV13 and TRBJ2-1): AAGVIQSPRHLIKEKRETATLKCYPIPRHDTVYWYQQGPGQDPQFLISFYEKMQSDKGSIPDRFSAQQFSDYHSELNMSSLELGDSALYFCASSLIAGGHFEQFFGPGTRLTVL.

Notes on this clonotype: A read error is possible here, since a much larger clone lies one base away. The rearrangement uses TRBV6-5 and TRBJ1-1; D gene unclear. Germline CDR1 reads MNHEY; CDR2 reads SVGAGI. The CDR3 length is 16 residues. Here the CDR3 reads CASSPHGSSMNTEASF. DNA for the CDR3: TGTGCCAGCAGTCCCCACGGTAGCAGTATGAACACTGAAGCTTCCTTT.

As for this clonotype: Without the conserved terminal phenylalanine or tryptophan, this CDR3 likely stems from a read error. This chain uses TRBV11-2 with TRBJ1-2; no clear D. The germline V and J ends were trimmed by 1 base and 11 bases, with 14 bases remaining between them. Germline V gives CDR1 SGHAT, CDR2 FQNNGV. The CDR3 has 13 residues. The CDR3 nucleotides read TGTGCCAGCAGCTTAGGGGCCGCTTTTGGTTACACCCTC. It is translated as CASSLGAAFGYTL.

This clonotype appeared a few times. This chain connects TRBV25-1 to TRBJ2-7; D unresolved. The V and J ends lost 8 bases and 4 bases respectively, with 9 bases between them. The germline CDR1 and CDR2 sequences are MGHDK and SYGVNS. The CDR3 runs to 11 residues. The chain's CDR3 is CASCKGYEQYF. The CDR3 nucleotides are TGTGCCAGCTGTAAAGGGTACGAGCAGTACTTC.

The chain has TRBV5-1 and TRBJ2-1, with 7 bases lining up with TRBD2. Germline V gene data show CDR1 as SGHRS and CDR2 as YFSETQ. Germline trimming cut 4 bases from V and 1 base from J; bases unmatched to any gene: 8. This CDR3 spans 16 amino acids. CDR3 residues: CASSPGTSASYNEQFF. CDR3 nucleotide sequence: TGCGCCAGCAGCCCAGGCACTAGCGCTTCCTACAATGAGCAGTTCTTC.

This clonotype was found many times. The genes are TRBV6-6 and TRBJ1-1; D might be TRBD1 (5 bases). V lost 1 base, J lost 8 bases, and 29 bases lay in between. Germline assignment: CDR1 MNHNY and CDR2 SVGAGI (reference sequence). This CDR3 is 19 amino acids long. The CDR3: CASSYWGTYEHSRTTEAFF. Written as DNA, the CDR3 is TGTGCCAGCAGTTACTGGGGGACCTATGAACACTCTAGGACAACGGAAGCTTTCTTT.

This clonotype was detected a few times. The J gene is TRBJ2-1, the V gene TRBV7-8; 10 nucleotides match TRBD2. The germline V gene encodes CDR1 SGHVS and CDR2 FQNEAQ. The CDR3 spans 16 residues. Trimming at V came to 1 base and at J to 9 bases, leaving 9 bases not matched to a gene. CDR3 protein: CASSLGPSGSVGEQFF. CDR3 coding DNA: TGTGCCAGCAGCTTAGGCCCTAGCGGGAGTGTCGGTGAGCAGTTCTTC.

A note on this clonotype: It is unclear where the CDR3 begins or ends on the DNA, so no DNA is shown, and the CDR3 is as TCRdb lists it. The genes are TRBV11-2 and TRBJ1-2; the D call TRBD1 from the table was never checked on the DNA. Germline V gives CDR1 SGHAT, CDR2 FQNNGV. The CDR3 spans 13 amino acids, including both terminal residues. The CDR3 loop is CTSSPPWGYGCTF.

This clonotype has a single count. V is TRBV6-5 and J is TRBJ2-7; a weak D match, TRBD1 (5 bases). Germline-derived CDR1 and CDR2 are MNHEY and SVGAGI. There are 13 residues in the CDR3. Trimming took off 8 bases at V and 4 bases at J, with 15 bases between the two ends. The CDR3 DNA reads as TGTGCCAGCGGAATAGGGGCCGCATACGAGCAGTACTTC. Protein product: CASGIGAAYEQYF.

The chain recombines TRBV6-5 with TRBJ2-3, with a tentative D call TRBD2 (5 bases). V was pared by 10 bases and J by 8 bases, with 22 bases between. CDR3 size: 14 residues. The germline CDR1 and CDR2 sequences are MNHEY and SVGAGI. CDR3 sequence: CANNPSPRDRTQYF. DNA of the CDR3: TGTGCCAACAATCCTAGCCCTCGTGACCGTACGCAGTATTTT.

This clonotype was observed a single time. A much larger clone sits a single nucleotide away, making a read error possible. The chain carries TRBV6-5 and TRBJ1-1; weak D call: TRBD1 (5 bases). The CDR3 is 12 amino acids. The germline V gene encodes CDR1 MNHEY and CDR2 SVGAGI. The CDR3, as DNA: TGTGCCAGCAGTTCAGGGAACACTAAAGCTTTCTTT. Protein sequence: CASSSGNTKAFF.

The count of this clonotype is one. The junction differs from germline at one of its ends, possibly a read error. The chain recombines TRBV6-1 with TRBJ2-7; D possibly corresponds to TRBD1 (5 bases). Germline V lookup: CDR1 MNHNS, CDR2 SASEGT. This CDR3 is 16 amino acids long. In DNA, the CDR3 is TGTGCCAGCAGTGGCCAAGACAAGGGGCTGCGTTACGTGCAGTACTTC. This sequence encodes CASSGQDKGLRYVQYF.

The rearrangement links TRBV11-2 to TRBJ2-3; a possible D gene is TRBD1 (5 bases). This CDR3 contains 17 residues. Deletions cut 1 base from V and 0 bases from J, with 14 bases between. Germline CDR1 is SGHAT and CDR2 is FQNNGV. CDR3 bases: TGTGCCAGCAGCTTAGTTGGGGCAGGTCCAAGCACAGATACGCAGTATTTT. This translates into CASSLVGAGPSTDTQYF.